Listed below are T cell receptor beta chains from one sample, sequenced in a study of CD4+ T cells in melanoma. The protocol was immunoSEQ multiplex PCR, while the TCRdb copy is restricted to in-frame clones and leaves out a portion. The sample lists approximately 47,000 clones, roughly 89% seen once, with roughly 12% in the top ten. What was sequenced was peripheral blood. The receptor set was obtained from a human donor with melanoma. Both conserved end residues are part of each CDR3. D genes are given only for firm matches. Size tells how often a clone was seen (once, few, many) or the class of an expanded clone, and some rows leave it out.

J gene	D gene	V gene	clone size	CDR3 protein	CDR3 DNA
TRBJ1-6	NA	TRBV7-9	NA	CASSLGQFSPLHF	TGTGCCAGCAGCTTAGGACAGTTCTCACCCCTCCACTTT
TRBJ2-2	TRBD1	TRBV27	NA	CASRQGADTGELFF	TGTGCCAGCCGACAGGGGGCGGACACCGGGGAGCTGTTTTTT
TRBJ1-6	NA	TRBV6-5	NA	CASSPLGGYNSPLHF	TGTGCCAGCAGTCCCCTCGGGGGGTATAATTCACCCCTCCACTTT
TRBJ1-1	NA	TRBV5-1	NA	CASSGLGAGDEAFF	TGCGCCAGCAGCGGACTCGGGGCGGGGGATGAAGCTTTCTTT
TRBJ1-2	TRBD1	TRBV4-1	NA	CASSQGATVLDRDGYTF	TGCGCCAGCAGCCAAGGGGCCACGGTACTAGACAGGGATGGCTACACCTTC
TRBJ1-2	NA	TRBV7-2	NA	CASSSAGAQGYTF	TGTGCCAGCAGCTCCGCGGGGGCGCAGGGCTACACCTTC
TRBJ1-1	TRBD1	TRBV6-7	NA	CASSYPGGTGPGNTEAFF	TGTGCCAGCAGTTACCCAGGAGGGACAGGGCCGGGGAACACTGAAGCTTTCTTT
TRBJ2-1	TRBD1	TRBV11-3	NA	CASSLDGTDNEQFF	TGTGCCAGCAGCTTAGATGGGACAGACAATGAGCAGTTCTTC
TRBJ2-5	NA	TRBV21-1	NA	CASSKKEGPQETQYF	TGTGCCAGCAGCAAAAAAGAGGGGCCACAAGAGACCCAGTACTTC
TRBJ2-5	NA	TRBV19	NA	CASSMRDKQETQYF	TGTGCCAGTAGTATGCGGGATAAACAAGAGACCCAGTACTTC
TRBJ1-3	NA	TRBV5-5	NA	CASSGGTASSGNTIYF	TGTGCCAGCAGCGGCGGTACAGCGAGCTCTGGAAACACCATATATTTT
TRBJ2-2	TRBD2	TRBV7-2	NA	CASSQLPPSGANAGELFF	TGTGCCAGCAGCCAACTCCCGCCTAGCGGGGCGAACGCCGGGGAGCTGTTTTTT
TRBJ2-2	NA	TRBV9	NA	CASSVPGELFF	TGTGCCAGCAGCGTACCCGGGGAGCTGTTTTTT
TRBJ2-2	TRBD2	TRBV7-2	NA	CASSLLAGLTGELFF	TGTGCCAGCAGTTTACTAGCGGGGCTAACCGGGGAGCTGTTTTTT
TRBJ2-5	NA	TRBV14	NA	CASSQVETQYF	TGTGCCAGCAGCCAAGTGGAGACCCAGTACTTC
TRBJ1-1	NA	TRBV2	NA	CASSVQGVRSTEAFF	TGTGCCAGCAGCGTTCAAGGGGTCCGAAGCACTGAAGCTTTCTTT
TRBJ1-1	NA	TRBV7-9	NA	CASSQLESTEAFF	TGTGCCAGCAGCCAACTGGAGAGCACTGAAGCTTTCTTT
TRBJ1-4	NA	TRBV27	once	CASSLNGDEKLFF	TGTGCCAGCAGTCTAAACGGGGATGAAAAACTGTTTTTT
TRBJ2-3	NA	TRBV7-3	NA	CASSLGQGGPTDTQYF	TGTGCCAGCAGCTTAGGTCAGGGTGGGCCCACAGATACGCAGTATTTT
TRBJ2-5	NA	TRBV7-8	NA	CASSFLWGLGQQETQYF	TGTGCCAGCAGCTTCCTATGGGGCCTAGGACAGCAAGAGACCCAGTACTTC
TRBJ1-1	NA	TRBV29-1	NA	CSGWQDTEAFF	TGCAGCGGGTGGCAGGACACTGAAGCTTTCTTT
TRBJ1-1	NA	TRBV9	NA	CASSVDPGLNTEAFF	TGTGCCAGCAGCGTAGACCCAGGACTGAACACTGAAGCTTTCTTT
TRBJ1-1	NA	TRBV9	NA	CASSVRPENTEAFF	TGTGCCAGCAGCGTACGTCCAGAGAACACTGAAGCTTTCTTT
TRBJ1-6	NA	TRBV6-5	once	CASSYWRRNSPLHF	TGTGCCAGCAGTTACTGGAGGAGGAATTCACCCCTCCACTTT
TRBJ1-6	NA	TRBV6-4	NA	CASSEAGKNSPLHF	TGTGCCAGCAGTGAAGCGGGGAAGAATTCACCCCTCCACTTT
TRBJ2-1	NA	TRBV7-9	NA	CASSRLKLAGSDEQFF	TGTGCCAGCAGCAGACTGAAGCTTGCAGGGTCGGATGAGCAGTTCTTC
TRBJ2-7	NA	TRBV27	NA	CASSLPGTQTYEQYF	TGTGCCAGCAGTTTACCCGGGACACAAACCTACGAGCAGTACTTC
TRBJ2-1	NA	TRBV18	NA	CASSPFELRASYNEQFF	TGTGCCAGCTCACCATTCGAACTGAGGGCGTCCTACAATGAGCAGTTCTTC
TRBJ2-5	TRBD2	TRBV5-1	once	CASSPGGRVQETQYF	TGCGCCAGCAGCCCGGGGGGGCGGGTACAAGAGACCCAGTACTTC
TRBJ2-7	NA	TRBV6-1	NA	CASSLHYEQYF	TGTGCCAGCAGCCTGCACTACGAGCAGTACTTC
TRBJ2-7	TRBD1	TRBV9	NA	CASSGAGQAYEQYF	TGTGCCAGCAGCGGCGCGGGACAGGCCTACGAGCAGTACTTC
TRBJ1-4	TRBD1	TRBV5-1	NA	CASSLGTANEKLFF	TGCGCCAGCAGCCTAGGGACAGCGAATGAAAAACTGTTTTTT
TRBJ2-7	TRBD1	TRBV5-4	NA	CASSLWDRGLIFPNYEQYF	TGTGCCAGCAGCTTGTGGGACAGGGGGCTAATTTTTCCAAACTACGAGCAGTACTTC
TRBJ1-3	TRBD1	TRBV15	NA	CATSRAGQAFGNTIYF	TGTGCCACCAGCAGGGCCGGACAGGCCTTTGGAAACACCATATATTTT
TRBJ2-7	NA	TRBV9	NA	CASSVSYREGVEQYF	TGTGCCAGCAGCGTAAGTTACAGGGAAGGAGTCGAGCAGTACTTC
TRBJ1-2	NA	TRBV5-4	NA	CASSLGGPYGYTF	TGTGCCAGCAGCCTGGGGGGGCCCTATGGCTACACCTTC
TRBJ2-5	TRBD2	TRBV7-6	once	CASSGGTSGGEETQYF	TGTGCCAGCAGCGGCGGGACTAGCGGGGGAGAAGAGACCCAGTACTTC
TRBJ1-1	TRBD1	TRBV11-2	NA	CASSHLQGVNTEAFF	TGTGCCAGCAGCCATCTTCAGGGGGTGAACACTGAAGCTTTCTTT
TRBJ2-5	TRBD2	TRBV5-1	NA	CASSRSGGAETQYF	TGCGCCAGCAGCCGTAGCGGGGGGGCGGAGACCCAGTACTTC
TRBJ1-6	TRBD1	TRBV6-6	NA	CASSYVTGAGNSPLHF	TGTGCCAGCAGTTACGTGACAGGGGCCGGAAATTCACCCCTCCACTTT
TRBJ2-7	NA	TRBV4-2	NA	CASSQERDTSYEQYF	TGTGCCAGCAGCCAAGAACGGGACACCTCCTACGAGCAGTACTTC
TRBJ2-1	NA	TRBV9	NA	CASSVGVSPYNEQFF	TGTGCCAGCAGCGTAGGGGTTTCTCCTTACAATGAGCAGTTCTTC
TRBJ2-7	NA	TRBV28	NA	CASSLPPWAEDYEQYF	TGTGCCAGCAGTTTACCGCCGTGGGCAGAAGACTACGAGCAGTACTTC
TRBJ1-4	NA	TRBV6-5	NA	CASSWQLNEKLFF	TGTGCCAGCAGTTGGCAGCTAAATGAAAAACTGTTTTTT
TRBJ1-3	NA	TRBV7-2	few	CASSSHLSGNTIYF	TGTGCCAGCAGCTCCCATCTTTCTGGAAACACCATATATTTT
TRBJ2-3	TRBD2	TRBV4-2	NA	CASSQATSGVPDTQYF	TGTGCCAGCAGCCAAGCCACTAGCGGGGTTCCAGATACGCAGTATTTT
TRBJ1-1	NA	TRBV4-2	NA	CASSQDIGRPSNTEAFF	TGTGCCAGCAGCCAAGATATAGGGCGTCCGTCGAACACTGAAGCTTTCTTT
TRBJ2-2	NA	TRBV7-2	NA	CASSLEYRVTGELFF	TGTGCCAGCAGCTTAGAATACAGGGTCACCGGGGAGCTGTTTTTT
TRBJ1-3	TRBD1	TRBV10-3	NA	CATIRQGAGNTIYF	TGTGCTACCATCAGGCAGGGGGCTGGAAACACCATATATTTT
TRBJ2-5	TRBD2	TRBV7-6	NA	CASSLVQSGGYQETQYF	TGTGCCAGCAGCTTAGTACAGTCGGGGGGGTACCAAGAGACCCAGTACTTC
TRBJ2-1	TRBD1	TRBV11-1	NA	CASSPGQGPYNEQFF	TGTGCCAGCAGTCCGGGACAGGGCCCCTACAATGAGCAGTTCTTC